The clone carrying this T cell receptor (beta chain) was detected once. Its specificity is unknown. Treatment denoted: approximately 18 received Ad26.COV2.S at low or high dose, single or two shots; a few received placebo; per-sample allocation not given. All samples were drawn on day 63, counting from the first vaccine or placebo injection. These data originate in a study of Ad26.COV2.S vaccination and SARS-CoV-2 variants. Study-wide context: Donor was assigned to the Ad26.COV2.S arm of trial COV1001. Each vaccinee took Ad26.COV2.S intramuscularly, once or twice 56 days apart. Findings of the study overall: Placebo recipients trailed vaccine recipients in spike-specific TCR breadth. There was a possibility that the TCR breadth and depth analyses underestimated total T cell responses.

Clones were sequenced by immunoSEQ multiplex PCR, and TCRdb holds only the in-frame ones, with some missing. In the table there are about half a million clones, approximately 90% of which are singletons. The germline V gene has CDR1 SGHRS and CDR2 YFSETQ. The CDR3 extends over 15 amino acids. Trimming pared 2 bases from V and 3 bases from J, leaving 12 bases between. This chain links TRBV5-1 with TRBJ1-3; TRBD1 is a possible D gene (5 bases). The receptor's source is a person aged 18-65 years who received the Ad26.COV2.S COVID-19 vaccine or a placebo. The sequences come from peripheral blood, collected in a trial of Ad26.COV2.S vaccine versus placebo. The CDR3 loop is CASSLWGEGGNTIYF. The CDR3 DNA reads as TGCGCCAGCAGCTTATGGGGCGAGGGTGGAAACACCATATATTTT.